This paragraph covers one T cell receptor (beta chain) sequence. This record belongs to a study of long-term antiretroviral therapy in people with HIV. The run of the v3.0 immunoSEQ assay was at survey level. This table comes from immunoSEQ multiplex PCR, and its TCRdb copy is limited to in-frame clones, with some not included. The sample holds 20,000 to 25,000 clones, more than 65% seen once. Cryopreserved PBMC numbered about 1-10 million per sample before DNA extraction. Sequencing was performed on unsorted PBMCs, taken at the start of antiretroviral therapy. The source of this sequence is a man aged 45-60 years with HIV.

CDR3 amino acids: CASKIDGNTEAFF. The CDR3 DNA reads TGCGCCAGCAAAATCGACGGGAACACTGAAGCTTTCTTT. The rearrangement joins TRBV10-2 to TRBJ1-1; D is undetermined. The CDR3 sequence is 13 residues long. The ends were cut back, 7 bases at V and 1 base at J, with 10 bases in the middle. The germline CDR1 and CDR2 sequences are WSHSY and SAAADI.